This T cell receptor (beta chain) was sequenced for a study of human T cells and chemical hapten exposure. Findings of the study overall: Expanded TCRs showed more large CDR3 clusters than pre-sensitization or healthy control sets. Donors had alopecia, so their immune response may differ from healthy people's.

Stated time point: pre-sensitization, week 0. Documented treatment: therapeutic diphenylcyclopropenone sensitization with weekly scalp DPC. Each patch test followed a blood draw. Unseparated into fractions, whole blood served as the source from which total RNA was extracted. This CDR3 has 13 residues. V shed 1 base and J shed 6 bases, with 9 bases lying between them. CDR1 and CDR2 from the germline V gene are SGHTA and FQGTGA. TCRdb processed the RACE reads anew with MiXCR; each CDR3 protein has one entry. Counted here are some 70,000 distinct CDR3 sequences, roughly 11% occurring once; the ten biggest clones make up about 5%. This clonotype was observed at least ten times. What it binds is unknown.

The chain employs TRBV7-3 and TRBJ1-2; maybe TRBD1 (5 bases). Sample: whole blood, taken in connection with sensitization to the hapten diphenylcyclopropenone (DPC). The sequence was obtained from a woman aged 45-60 years with alopecia areata. Some clones in this sample may be carry-over from other donors' samples. The CDR3 region is CASSLNQGHGYTF. CDR3 nucleotide sequence: TGTGCCAGCAGCTTAAACCAGGGTCATGGCTACACCTTC.